These 20 T cell receptor beta chains came from one sample sequenced in a study of CD8 T cells in Susac syndrome. RNA was extracted with the RNeasy kit, and a quantity of roughly 0.5 to 1 ug was reverse transcribed using random hexamers. One entry per CDR3 protein, called by TCRdb with MiXCR from the immunoSEQ multiplex PCR reads. The profile covers around 140,000 distinct CDR3 sequences, with 85% to 95% appearing a single time and over 0.1% taken by the ten largest. The material sequenced was CD4+ T cells from PBMCs. Receptors originate from a human donor with multiple sclerosis.

This clonotype was counted a single time. This rearrangement joins TRBV24-1 to TRBJ2-3, with 9 bases lining up with TRBD1. The V and J ends lost 4 bases and 0 bases, in that order; junction bases with no gene match: 4. This CDR3 region has 16 residues. Germline CDR1 and CDR2: KGHDR and SFDVKD. The CDR3 is CATSDYGTGSTDTQYF. The CDR3 DNA follows: TGTGCCACCAGTGACTACGGGACAGGGAGCACAGATACGCAGTATTTT.

This clonotype was detected only once. This sequence joins TRBV15 and TRBJ2-7; 7 bases align to TRBD2. The CDR3 is 16 amino acids. Germline trimming cut 2 bases from V and 5 bases from J; bases unmatched to any gene: 12. Germline CDR1 and CDR2: LNHNV and YYDKDF (reference sequence). For the CDR3, the DNA is TGTGCCACCAGCAGATCCCCAGGCGGGAGTTGGAACGAGCAGTACTTC. Its protein product is CATSRSPGGSWNEQYF.

This chain links TRBV19 with TRBJ2-7; 10 nucleotides agree with TRBD2. Trimming at V came to 2 bases and at J to 3 bases, leaving 4 bases not matched to a gene. Germline V lookup: CDR1 LNHDA, CDR2 SQIVND (reference sequence). This CDR3 contains 15 residues. CDR3 nucleotide sequence: TGTGCCAGTAGTATACCGGGACTAGCGTTCTACGAGCAGTACTTC. As protein: CASSIPGLAFYEQYF.

This chain uses TRBV6-1 with TRBJ1-1, with TRBD1 matching over 11 bases. The ends lost 7 bases at V and 7 bases at J; junction bases unmatched: 29. The CDR3 has 21 residues. CDR1 is MNHNS, CDR2 SASEGT, per germline. In DNA, the CDR3 is TGTGCCAGCAACCCCCTAACACCCCCGGGACAGGGGGTATGGGGACAGAGTGAAGCTTTCTTT. Encoded protein: CASNPLTPPGQGVWGQSEAFF.

The chain employs TRBV24-1 and TRBJ1-5; D gene ambiguous. This CDR3 comprises 13 residues. V gave up 0 bases and J gave up 5 bases, with 4 bases separating them. Germline V gene sequence: CDR1 KGHDR, CDR2 SFDVKD. CDR3 sequence (DNA): TGTGCCACCAGTGATTTGCCTGATCAGCCCCAGCATTTT. It specifies CATSDLPDQPQHF.

The V call is TRBV29-1, the J call TRBJ1-1; TRBD1 matches at 10 bases. V gave up 7 bases and J gave up 3 bases; unmatched junction bases: 8. Germline V lookup: CDR1 SQVTM, CDR2 ANQGSEA. The CDR3 sequence is 14 residues long. In DNA form, the CDR3 reads TGCAGCGGGGGGACCGGGACAGGGGACACTGAAGCTTTCTTT. Translation gives CSGGTGTGDTEAFF.

The chain carries TRBV20-1 and TRBJ2-1; D assignment may be TRBD1 or TRBD2 (5 bases each). Germline values: CDR1 DFQATT, CDR2 SNEGSKA (reference sequence). The CDR3 has 15 amino acids. V gave up 1 base and J gave up 0 bases, with 10 bases separating them. The CDR3 loop is CSARVRDGSYNEQFF. For the CDR3, the DNA is TGCAGTGCTAGAGTACGGGACGGCTCCTACAATGAGCAGTTCTTC.

The chain carries TRBV2 and TRBJ2-3; no reliable D call. CDR1 is SNHLY, CDR2 FYNNEI, per germline. Trimming shortened V by 7 bases and J by 2 bases, and 10 bases separated the two germline ends. This CDR3 has 13 residues. The CDR3 loop is CASNPLFTDTQYF. The DNA of the CDR3 is TGTGCCAGCAATCCCCTTTTCACAGATACGCAGTATTTT.

The count of this clonotype is one. DNA for the CDR3: TGTGCCAGCAGCTTGGGCCTGGGGACCTACGAGCAGTACTTC. Protein product: CASSLGLGTYEQYF. V gene TRBV11-2 combines with J gene TRBJ2-7; D gene ambiguous. The germline gives CDR1 SGHAT, CDR2 FQNNGV. Trimming took off 3 bases at V and 2 bases at J, with 11 bases between the two ends. CDR3 length: 14 amino acids.

The V call is TRBV14, the J call TRBJ2-7; D may correspond to TRBD1 or TRBD2 (5 bases each). CDR1 SGHDN and CDR2 FVKESK come from the germline V gene. Deletions cut 0 bases from V and 2 bases from J, with 8 bases between. There are 14 residues in the CDR3. CDR3 protein: CASSQEWDAYEQYF. The DNA of the CDR3 is TGTGCCAGCAGCCAAGAGTGGGACGCCTACGAGCAGTACTTC. Variable domain in full (rest from reference TRBV14 and TRBJ2-7): EAGVTQFPSHSVIEKGQTVTLRCDPISGHDNLYWYRRVMGKEIKFLLHFVKESKQDESGMPNNRFLAERTGGTYSTLKVQPAELEDSGVYFCASSQEWDAYEQYFGPGTRLTVT.

V is TRBV29-1 and J is TRBJ2-1, with 12 bases identical to TRBD1. V shed 3 bases and J 8 bases; nucleotides not matched to a gene: 2. CDR3 size: 13 residues. Germline loops: CDR1 SQVTM, CDR2 ANQGSEA. Here the CDR3 DNA reads TGCAGCGTTGAGGGACAGGGGGCCTATGAGCAGTTCTTC. Its translation is CSVEGQGAYEQFF.

This rearrangement joins TRBV10-3 to TRBJ2-7, with 11 positions matching TRBD2. V trimming: 0 bases; J trimming: 7 bases; junction bases outside the gene matches: 5. CDR1 is ENHRY, CDR2 SYGVKD, per germline. This CDR3 spans 15 amino acids. The CDR3 protein is CAISESRGLAGEQYF. CDR3 in DNA: TGTGCCATCAGTGAGTCAAGAGGACTAGCGGGTGAGCAGTACTTC.

The genes are TRBV28 and TRBJ1-5; perhaps TRBD1 as D (6 bases). V was pared by 5 bases and J by 6 bases, with 14 bases between. The CDR3 consists of 14 residues. Germline lookup yields CDR1 MDHEN and CDR2 SYDVKM. CDR3 DNA: TGTGCCAGCAGTCCCAGGGGTTTCATTCAGCCCCAGCATTTT. It is translated as CASSPRGFIQPQHF.

The CDR3 sequence: CASSLLLRRGLTLNTEAFF. For the CDR3, the DNA is TGTGCCAGCAGCTTATTACTGCGCAGGGGGCTGACCCTGAACACTGAAGCTTTCTTT. V and J are TRBV7-9 and TRBJ1-1; 8 positions match TRBD1. Germline V gene lookup returns CDR1 SEHNR and CDR2 FQNEAQ (reference sequence). V lost 2 bases and J lost 0; bases outside the gene matches: 14. The CDR3 is 19 amino acids.

The chain uses TRBV29-1 and TRBJ1-1, with TRBD1 matching over 7 bases. CDR3 length equals 14 residues. The V gene's germline CDR1 is SQVTM and CDR2 ANQGSEA. V shed 4 bases and J 4 bases; nucleotides not matched to a gene: 9. For the CDR3, the DNA is TGCAGCGTTGGCCGGACAGGCTCTAGCACTGAAGCTTTCTTT. Translated, it gives CSVGRTGSSTEAFF.

The chain has TRBV9 and TRBJ1-1; the D is unclear. Germline V gene data show CDR1 as SGDLS and CDR2 as YYNGEE. This CDR3 region has 15 residues. Between the trimmed V and J ends, which lost 5 bases and 2 bases, there was a span of 16 bases. The CDR3 DNA follows: TGTGCCAGCAGTGTACTCTCCAGGACCAACACTGAAGCTTTCTTT. It specifies CASSVLSRTNTEAFF.

J is TRBJ2-1 and V is TRBV25-1; 8 nucleotides match TRBD1. The CDR3 has 14 residues. Per germline, CDR1 MGHDK and CDR2 SYGVNS. After removal of 9 bases from V and 7 bases from J, the junction contained 11 bases not matched to a gene. CDR3 region: CASRGQVAKNEQFF. The CDR3 nucleotides read TGTGCCAGTAGGGGACAGGTAGCTAAGAATGAGCAGTTCTTC.

V usage is TRBV4-2 and J usage is TRBJ2-1, with 14 bases matching TRBD2. Trimming removed 3 bases from V and 5 bases from J; junction bases left unmatched: 3. The germline V gene encodes CDR1 LGHNA and CDR2 YNFKEQ. The CDR3 loop spans 16 amino acids. CDR3: CASSQTSGRDDNEQFF. The CDR3 DNA sequence: TGTGCCAGCAGCCAGACTAGCGGGAGGGATGACAATGAGCAGTTCTTC.

The chain links TRBV19 to TRBJ1-2, with D unclear. V lost 4 bases to trimming and J lost 4 bases, with 13 bases between them. Germline assignment: CDR1 LNHDA and CDR2 SQIVND (reference sequence). This CDR3 spans 14 amino acids. This CDR3 reads CASSTGRGAYGYTF. The CDR3 bases are TGTGCCAGTAGTACCGGACGGGGAGCCTATGGCTACACCTTC.

The rearrangement joins TRBV29-1 to TRBJ2-1; D is perhaps TRBD2 (5 bases). The germline V gene encodes CDR1 SQVTM and CDR2 ANQGSEA. The CDR3 length is 11 residues. Trimming took 7 bases from V and 5 from J, leaving 9 bases between them. The CDR3 coding sequence is TGCAGCGCTTTGCGGGACAATGAGCAGTTCTTC. As protein: CSALRDNEQFF.